One and the same sample provided the 26 T cell receptor beta chains below, sequenced in a study of control samples from healthy donors and cancer patients. The table came from immunoSEQ multiplex PCR; TCRdb's copy has only in-frame clones and leaves some out. The table includes 150,000 to 200,000 clones, roughly 95% detected once. Input material: blood. The origin of the receptors is a woman aged 30 to 39 in good health.

This chain uses TRBV2 with TRBJ1-6; possibly TRBD1 for D (5 bases). There are 14 residues in the CDR3. V was cut by 7 bases and J by 13 bases, with 20 bases left in between. Germline V gene data show CDR1 as SNHLY and CDR2 as FYNNEI. CDR3 nucleotide sequence: TGTGCCAGCACCCGAAAACGGGGCCCGTGGCCCCTCCACTTT. It specifies CASTRKRGPWPLHF. The whole variable domain, remainder taken from reference TRBV2 and TRBJ1-6, is EPEVTQTPSHQVTQMGQEVILRCVPISNHLYFYWYRQILGQKVEFLVSFYNNEISEKSEIFDDQFSVERPDGSNFTLKIRSTKLEDSAMYFCASTRKRGPWPLHFGNGTRLTVT.

This sequence joins TRBV3-1 (or the pseudogene TRBV3-2) and TRBJ2-2, with 7 positions matching TRBD2. Germline V gene lookup returns CDR1 LGHDT and CDR2 YNNKEL (reference sequence). The ends lost 4 bases at V and 1 base at J; junction bases unmatched: 12. The CDR3 runs 18 residues. DNA of the CDR3: TGTGCCAGCAGCCTATATTACGTCCGGGGGGAGAACACCGGGGAGCTGTTTTTT. Residues: CASSLYYVRGENTGELFF.

This chain links TRBV7-9 with TRBJ2-7; 9 bases match TRBD2. Trimming took 5 bases from V and 1 from J; bases not matched to a gene: 6. Germline V CDR1 and CDR2: SEHNR, FQNEAQ (reference sequence). The CDR3 is 15 amino acids. CDR3 nucleotides: TGTGCCAGCAGCCCCCGACTAGCGGCGTCCTACGAGCAGTACTTC. It encodes CASSPRLAASYEQYF.

This clone has a single count. This CDR3 is CASSVATGQAAAGANVLTF. The CDR3 DNA sequence: TGTGCCAGCAGCGTAGCTACCGGACAGGCCGCCGCAGGGGCCAACGTCCTGACTTTC. This rearrangement joins TRBV9 to TRBJ2-6; TRBD1 matches 7 bases. This CDR3 has 19 residues. CDR1 and CDR2 (germline): SGDLS, YYNGEE. The V and J ends lost 0 bases and 4 bases, in that order; junction bases with no gene match: 13.

V gene TRBV12-5 combines with J gene TRBJ2-2, with 8 bases that match TRBD1. Germline V gene sequence: CDR1 LGHNT, CDR2 FRNRAP. This CDR3 region has 16 residues. Unmatched junction bases numbered 5, after V lost 0 bases and J lost 5 bases. DNA for the CDR3: TGTGCTAGTGGTTTGGTTCTCCAGGGGGCAACCGGGGAGCTGTTTTTT. The encoded protein is CASGLVLQGATGELFF.

The chain uses TRBV28 and TRBJ1-1, with no clear D. Trimming removed 4 bases at V and 5 bases at J, with 14 bases between. This CDR3 is built from 14 residues. Germline CDR1 MDHEN, CDR2 SYDVKM. CDR3 sequence: CASSSLTLATEAFF. The DNA of the CDR3 is TGTGCCAGCAGTTCCCTGACATTAGCGACTGAAGCTTTCTTT.

The sample holds one count of this clone. This chain links TRBV10-3 with TRBJ1-1; no clear D. Germline V gene data show CDR1 as ENHRY and CDR2 as SYGVKD. Trimming pared 0 bases from V and 6 bases from J, leaving 8 bases between. The CDR3 extends over 13 amino acids. In nucleotides, the CDR3 is TGTGCCATCAGTGAGTCGTCGGTCCCTGAAGCTTTCTTT. This sequence encodes CAISESSVPEAFF.

The chain links TRBV7-9 to TRBJ2-1; D unclear. Trimming stripped 1 base from V and 3 bases from J, with 4 bases between. Germline-derived CDR1 and CDR2 are SEHNR and FQNEAQ (reference sequence). The CDR3 length is 13 residues. CDR3: CASSLGDYNEQFF. For the CDR3, the DNA is TGTGCCAGCAGCTTAGGCGACTACAATGAGCAGTTCTTC.

In DNA form, the CDR3 reads TGCGCCAGCAGTGAGGGCCTCCTGGGGGTTTACAATGAGCAGTTCTTC. It encodes CASSEGLLGVYNEQFF. This chain uses TRBV10-2 with TRBJ2-1; D may be TRBD1 or TRBD2 (5 bases each). CDR3 length: 16 amino acids. V shed 2 bases and J shed 4 bases, with 15 bases lying between them. Germline CDR1 reads WSHSY; CDR2 reads SAAADI.

V gene TRBV2 combines with J gene TRBJ1-3; D is ambiguous. V lost 7 bases and J 0 bases, leaving 19 bases between the germline ends. The germline V gene encodes CDR1 SNHLY and CDR2 FYNNEI. This CDR3 contains 17 residues. This chain's CDR3 is CASIKGGQSHSGNTIYF. Written as DNA, the CDR3 is TGTGCCAGCATCAAAGGTGGGCAGTCACACTCTGGAAACACCATATATTTT.

The V and J genes are TRBV19 and TRBJ1-4; maybe TRBD1 (6 bases). The V gene's germline CDR1 is LNHDA and CDR2 SQIVND (reference sequence). The CDR3 consists of 15 residues. Trimming left V 4 bases short and J 3 bases short, with 12 bases between. The CDR3 protein is CASSNTGMANEKLFF. CDR3 sequence (DNA): TGTGCCAGTAGTAACACAGGGATGGCTAATGAAAAACTGTTTTTT.

This chain connects TRBV28 to TRBJ2-2; 11 nucleotides align to TRBD2. Germline V gene lookup returns CDR1 MDHEN and CDR2 SYDVKM. V was pared by 4 bases and J by 2 bases, with 12 bases of the junction left unmatched. The CDR3 is 19 residues long. CDR3 bases: TGTGCCAGCAGTTCCCCGGGACTAGCGGCTTCTTTTAACACCGGGGAGCTGTTTTTT. Translating gives CASSSPGLAASFNTGELFF.

The rearrangement uses TRBV10-1 and TRBJ1-3; D perhaps matches TRBD1 (6 bases). TRBJ2-2 matches the DNA end more closely, so the J call is doubtful. This CDR3 is built from 13 residues. Germline-derived CDR1 and CDR2 are WNHNN and SYGVQD (reference sequence). The CDR3: CASSESGTGELFF. The DNA of the CDR3 is TGCGCCAGCAGTGAGTCAGGGACAGGGGAGCTGTTTTTT.

The genes are TRBV18 and TRBJ1-2, with D tentatively TRBD1 (5 bases). The CDR3 runs 15 residues. V was trimmed by 6 bases and J by 11 bases, leaving 25 bases between them. The germline gives CDR1 KGHSH, CDR2 LQKENI. CDR3 in amino acids: CASSPAHLTVALYTF. The CDR3 bases are TGTGCCAGCTCTCCAGCACACTTGACAGTCGCGCTGTACACCTTC.

The chain has TRBV24-1 and TRBJ2-7; D may be TRBD1 or TRBD2 (5 bases each). The CDR3 covers 13 residues. V lost 9 bases to trimming and J lost 3 bases, with 14 bases between them. Germline CDR1 is KGHDR and CDR2 is SFDVKD. DNA of the CDR3: TGTGCCACCGCCCCGGGGACCAACTACGAGCAGTACTTC. Its protein is CATAPGTNYEQYF.

The chain couples TRBV28 to TRBJ1-5; D unclear. The CDR3 has 15 residues. Per the germline V gene, CDR1 is MDHEN and CDR2 is SYDVKM. V lost 1 base and J lost 3, with 10 bases in between. This CDR3 is CASSLLGTANQPQHF. In DNA, the CDR3 is TGTGCCAGCAGTTTATTAGGAACGGCCAATCAGCCCCAGCATTTT. The variable domain in full, with the rest retrieved from reference TRBV28 and TRBJ1-5, is DVKVTQSSRYLVKRTGEKVFLECVQDMDHENMFWYRQDPGLGLRLIYFSYDVKMKEKGDIPEGYSVSREKKERFSLILESASTNQTSMYLCASSLLGTANQPQHFGDGTRLSIL.

The chain is built from TRBV19 and TRBJ2-3; D possibly uses TRBD1 or TRBD2 (6 bases each). Trimming removed 5 bases from V and 4 bases from J, with 10 bases in between. The CDR3 extends over 13 amino acids. CDR1 and CDR2 (germline): LNHDA, SQIVND (reference sequence). The CDR3 here is CASSARGADTQYF. The CDR3 DNA sequence: TGTGCCAGTAGTGCAAGGGGGGCAGATACGCAGTATTTT. Together with reference TRBV19 and TRBJ2-3, the CDR3 gives the full variable domain: DGGITQSPKYLFRKEGQNVTLSCEQNLNHDAMYWYRQDPGQGLRLIYYSQIVNDFQKGDIAEGYSVSREKKESFPLTVTSAQKNPTAFYLCASSARGADTQYFGPGTRLTVL.

The gene calls are TRBV3-1 (or the pseudogene TRBV3-2) and TRBJ2-1, with 7 bases that match TRBD2. Germline values: CDR1 LGHDT, CDR2 YNNKEL (reference sequence). Trimming took 0 bases from V and 3 from J; bases not matched to a gene: 2. The CDR3 is 15 residues long. The CDR3, as DNA: TGTGCCAGCAGCCAAGAACCTAGCGGCTACAATGAGCAGTTCTTC. Encoded protein: CASSQEPSGYNEQFF.

The chain couples TRBV18 to TRBJ2-1; 8 bases map to TRBD1. V shed 5 bases, J shed 6 bases, and the junction held 3 bases outside the gene matches. The length of the CDR3 is 13 residues. Germline assignment: CDR1 KGHSH and CDR2 LQKENI. CDR3 sequence (DNA): TGTGCCAGCTCAGTCACAGGGGGCAATGAGCAGTTCTTC. Translating it yields CASSVTGGNEQFF.

The chain is built from TRBV3-1 (or the pseudogene TRBV3-2) and TRBJ2-1; D perhaps matches TRBD1 (6 bases). The CDR3 runs to 18 residues. In germline, CDR1 is LGHDT, CDR2 YNNKEL (reference sequence). Trimming cost V 4 bases and J 7 bases, with 26 bases left between them. The CDR3 protein is CASSPPSGQGLSGNEQFF. The CDR3 DNA reads as TGTGCCAGCAGCCCGCCCTCGGGGCAGGGGCTAAGTGGTAATGAGCAGTTCTTC.

The V gene is TRBV4-2, the J gene TRBJ1-2; 11 bases map to TRBD1. Germline V gene sequence: CDR1 LGHNA, CDR2 YNFKEQ. The length of the CDR3 is 17 residues. J gave up 3 bases and V 4 bases, and 10 bases lay outside the gene matches. CDR3 in DNA: TGTGCCAGCAGCCCTCCCTTTGGACAGGGGGCAGACTATGGCTACACCTTC. Its protein is CASSPPFGQGADYGYTF.

The V call is TRBV19, the J call TRBJ2-2, with TRBD2 matching over 9 bases. The CDR3 has 17 residues. V shed 3 bases, J shed 8 bases, and the junction held 13 bases outside the gene matches. The germline V gene has CDR1 LNHDA and CDR2 SQIVND (reference sequence). The CDR3 protein is CASSILPAGGRVGELFF. In nucleotides, the CDR3 is TGTGCCAGTAGTATTCTCCCTGCGGGAGGGCGAGTAGGGGAGCTGTTTTTT.

This clone was seen just once. This rearrangement joins TRBV6-5 to TRBJ2-6, with unresolved D. Trimming removed 5 bases from V and 0 bases from J, with 5 bases in between. Germline V lookup: CDR1 MNHEY, CDR2 SVGAGI. The CDR3 consists of 14 residues. The CDR3 here is CASSRTSGANVLTF. For the CDR3, the DNA is TGTGCCAGCAGTCGGACCTCTGGGGCCAACGTCCTGACTTTC.

The chain is built from TRBV12-3 or TRBV12-4 and TRBJ2-1; perhaps TRBD2 as D (6 bases). V gave up 7 bases and J gave up 9 bases, with 10 bases separating them. This CDR3 contains 11 residues. The CDR3 nucleotides are TGTGCCAGCAAAATGGGAGGTGAGCAGTTCTTC. This codes for CASKMGGEQFF.

The rearrangement joins TRBV27 to TRBJ2-1; D is perhaps TRBD2 (7 bases). This CDR3 region has 15 residues. CDR1 and CDR2 (germline): MNHEY, SMNVEV (reference sequence). V lost 8 bases to trimming and J lost 3 bases, with 17 bases between them. The CDR3 is CASSLPGGLYNEQFF. The CDR3 coding sequence is TGTGCCAGCTCCTTGCCCGGGGGGCTCTACAATGAGCAGTTCTTC.

V usage is TRBV18 and J usage is TRBJ2-3; TRBD2 matches at 8 bases. V was pared by 6 bases and J by 6 bases, with 8 bases of the junction left unmatched. This CDR3 is built from 14 residues. CDR1 and CDR2 from the germline V gene are KGHSH and LQKENI. DNA for the CDR3: TGTGCCAGCTCTCCAGGACTAGCTTGGGATACGCAGTATTTT. It encodes CASSPGLAWDTQYF.